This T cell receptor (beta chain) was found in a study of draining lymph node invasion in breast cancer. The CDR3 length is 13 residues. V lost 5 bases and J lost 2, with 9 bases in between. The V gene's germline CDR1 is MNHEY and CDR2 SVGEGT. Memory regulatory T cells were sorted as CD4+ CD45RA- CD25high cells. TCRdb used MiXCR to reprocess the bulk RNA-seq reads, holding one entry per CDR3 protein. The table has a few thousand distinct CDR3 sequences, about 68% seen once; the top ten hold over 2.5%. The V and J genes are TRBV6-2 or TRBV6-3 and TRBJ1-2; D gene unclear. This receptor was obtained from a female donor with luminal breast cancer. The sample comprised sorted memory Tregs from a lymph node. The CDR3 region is CASSITGNYGYTF. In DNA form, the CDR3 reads TGTGCCAGCAGTATTACGGGAAACTATGGCTACACCTTC.